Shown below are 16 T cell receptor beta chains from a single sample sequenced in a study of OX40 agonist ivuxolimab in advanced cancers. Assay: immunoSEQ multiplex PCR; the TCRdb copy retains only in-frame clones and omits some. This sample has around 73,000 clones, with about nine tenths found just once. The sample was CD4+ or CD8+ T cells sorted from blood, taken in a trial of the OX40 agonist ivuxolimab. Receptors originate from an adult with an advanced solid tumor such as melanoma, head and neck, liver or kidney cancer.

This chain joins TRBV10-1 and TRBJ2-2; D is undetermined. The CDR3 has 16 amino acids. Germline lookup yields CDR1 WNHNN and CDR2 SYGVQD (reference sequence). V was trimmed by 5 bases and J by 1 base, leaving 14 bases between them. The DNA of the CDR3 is TGCGCCAGCAGTTCAAGATCCCCTCAGAACACCGGGGAGCTGTTTTTT. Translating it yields CASSSRSPQNTGELFF.

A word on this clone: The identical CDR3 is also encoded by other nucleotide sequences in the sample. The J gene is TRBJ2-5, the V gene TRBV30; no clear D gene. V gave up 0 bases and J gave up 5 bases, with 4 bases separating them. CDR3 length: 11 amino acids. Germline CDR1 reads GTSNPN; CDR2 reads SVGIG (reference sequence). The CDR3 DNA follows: TGTGCCTGGAGTGTCAGGGAGACCCAGTACTTC. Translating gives CAWSVRETQYF. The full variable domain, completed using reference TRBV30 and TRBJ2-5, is SQTIHQWPATLVQPVGSPLSLECTVEGTSNPNLYWYRQAAGRGLQLLFYSVGIGQISSEVPQNLSASRPQDRQFILSSKKLLLSDSGFYLCAWSVRETQYFGPGTRLLVL.

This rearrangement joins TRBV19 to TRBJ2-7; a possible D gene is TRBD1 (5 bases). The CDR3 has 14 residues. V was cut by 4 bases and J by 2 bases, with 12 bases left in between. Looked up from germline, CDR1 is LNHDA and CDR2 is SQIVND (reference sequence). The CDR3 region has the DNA TGTGCCAGTAGTAGGGTGGACAAGACCTACGAGCAGTACTTC. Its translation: CASSRVDKTYEQYF.

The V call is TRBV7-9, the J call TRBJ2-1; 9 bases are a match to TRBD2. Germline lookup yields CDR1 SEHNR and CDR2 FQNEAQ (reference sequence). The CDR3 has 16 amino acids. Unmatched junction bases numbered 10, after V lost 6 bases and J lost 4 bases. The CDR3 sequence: CASSFRASGVYNEQFF. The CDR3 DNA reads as TGTGCCAGCAGTTTTAGAGCTAGCGGGGTGTACAATGAGCAGTTCTTC.

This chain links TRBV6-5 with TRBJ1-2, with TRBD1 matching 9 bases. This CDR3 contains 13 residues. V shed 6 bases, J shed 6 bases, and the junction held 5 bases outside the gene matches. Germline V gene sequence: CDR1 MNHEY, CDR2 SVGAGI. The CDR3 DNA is TGTGCCAGCAGGGGACAGGGTATACATGGCTACACCTTC. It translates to CASRGQGIHGYTF.

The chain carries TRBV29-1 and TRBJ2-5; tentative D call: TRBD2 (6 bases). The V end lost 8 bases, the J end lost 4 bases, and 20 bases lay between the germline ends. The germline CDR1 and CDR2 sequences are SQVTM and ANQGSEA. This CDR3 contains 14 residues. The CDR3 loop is CSSRWTNSGETQYF. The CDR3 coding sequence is TGCAGCTCCCGTTGGACCAATAGCGGAGAGACCCAGTACTTC.

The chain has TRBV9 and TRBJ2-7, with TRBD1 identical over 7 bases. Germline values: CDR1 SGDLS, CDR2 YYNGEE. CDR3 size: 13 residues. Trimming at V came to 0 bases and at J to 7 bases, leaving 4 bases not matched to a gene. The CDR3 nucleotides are TGTGCCAGCAGCGTAGAGCCGACAGGGGAGCAGTACTTC. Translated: CASSVEPTGEQYF. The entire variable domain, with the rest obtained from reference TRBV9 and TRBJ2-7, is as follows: DSGVTQTPKHLITATGQRVTLRCSPRSGDLSVYWYQQSLDQGLQFLIQYYNGEERAKGNILERFSAQQFPDLHSELNLSSLELGDSALYFCASSVEPTGEQYFGPGTRLTVT.

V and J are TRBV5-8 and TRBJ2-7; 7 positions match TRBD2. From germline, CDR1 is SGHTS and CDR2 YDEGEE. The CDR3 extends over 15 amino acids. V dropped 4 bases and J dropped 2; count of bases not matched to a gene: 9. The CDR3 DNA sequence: TGTGCCAGCAGCCGGACCGGCGGGGGTCCCTACGAGCAGTACTTC. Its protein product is CASSRTGGGPYEQYF.

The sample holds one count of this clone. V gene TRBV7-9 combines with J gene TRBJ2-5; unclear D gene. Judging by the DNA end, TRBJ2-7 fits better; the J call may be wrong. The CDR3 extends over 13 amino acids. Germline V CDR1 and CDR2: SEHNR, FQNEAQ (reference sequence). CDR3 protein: CASSLGRSIEQYF. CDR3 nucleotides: TGTGCCAGCAGCTTAGGACGTTCCATCGAGCAGTACTTC.

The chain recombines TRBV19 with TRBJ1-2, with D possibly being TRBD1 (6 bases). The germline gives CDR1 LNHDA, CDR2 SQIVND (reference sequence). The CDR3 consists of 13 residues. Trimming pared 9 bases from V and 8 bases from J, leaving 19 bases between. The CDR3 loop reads CASQHRERGGYTF. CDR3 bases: TGTGCCAGCCAACACAGGGAGCGAGGGGGCTACACCTTC.

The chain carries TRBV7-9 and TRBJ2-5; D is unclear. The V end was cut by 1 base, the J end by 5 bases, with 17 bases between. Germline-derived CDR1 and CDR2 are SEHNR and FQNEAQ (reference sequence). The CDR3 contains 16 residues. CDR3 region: CASSLGLGIILETQYF. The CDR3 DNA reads TGTGCCAGCAGCTTAGGATTAGGGATCATATTGGAGACCCAGTACTTC.

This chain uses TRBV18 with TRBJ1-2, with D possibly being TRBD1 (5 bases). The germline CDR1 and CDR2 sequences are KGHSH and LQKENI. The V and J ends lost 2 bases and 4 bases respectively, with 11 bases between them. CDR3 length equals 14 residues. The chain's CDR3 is CASSPFQGLYGYTF. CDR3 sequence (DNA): TGTGCCAGCTCACCATTTCAGGGACTCTATGGCTACACCTTC.

CDR3 nucleotides: TGTGCCAGTACCCCGTCGGGTAATGAAGCTTTCTTT. Amino acids: CASTPSGNEAFF. The V and J genes are TRBV19 and TRBJ1-1; D not certain. The CDR3 has 12 residues. Germline values: CDR1 LNHDA, CDR2 SQIVND (reference sequence). V shed 7 bases and J shed 7 bases, with 13 bases lying between them.

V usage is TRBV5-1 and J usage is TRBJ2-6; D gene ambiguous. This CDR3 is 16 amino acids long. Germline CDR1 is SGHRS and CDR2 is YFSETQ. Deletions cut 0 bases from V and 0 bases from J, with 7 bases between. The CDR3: CASSLEAFSGANVLTF. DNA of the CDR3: TGCGCCAGCAGCTTGGAAGCCTTCTCTGGGGCCAACGTCCTGACTTTC.

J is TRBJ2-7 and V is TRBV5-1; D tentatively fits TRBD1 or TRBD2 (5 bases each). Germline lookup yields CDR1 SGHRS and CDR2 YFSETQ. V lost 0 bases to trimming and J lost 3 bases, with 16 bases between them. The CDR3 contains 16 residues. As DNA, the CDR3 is TGCGCCAGCAGCTTGGATGGTGGGGGAGTTGGCTACGAGCAGTACTTC. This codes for CASSLDGGGVGYEQYF.

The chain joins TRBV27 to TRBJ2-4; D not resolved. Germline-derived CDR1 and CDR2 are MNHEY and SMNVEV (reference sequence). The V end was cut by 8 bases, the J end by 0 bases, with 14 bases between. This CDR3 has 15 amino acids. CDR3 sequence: CASPRDPLAKNIQYF. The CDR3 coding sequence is TGTGCCAGCCCTAGGGATCCGCTAGCCAAAAACATTCAGTACTTC.